This T cell receptor beta chain was identified in a study of control samples from healthy donors and cancer patients. Sequencing was performed with immunoSEQ multiplex PCR; in TCRdb, only in-frame clones are kept and a portion is missing. The sample lists about 57,000 clones; 94% were seen once. This clonotype was sampled from a man aged 30-40 years in good health. Sequencing used blood.

CDR3 bases: TGTGCCAGCACAGACCGGGACAGCTACATGAACACTGAAGCTTTCTTT. The encoded protein is CASTDRDSYMNTEAFF. The chain combines TRBV5-6 with TRBJ1-1, with 7 bases aligning to TRBD1. CDR1 is SGHDT and CDR2 is YYEEEE in the germline V gene. This CDR3 comprises 16 residues. The V and J ends lost 6 bases and 0 bases, in that order; junction bases with no gene match: 11.